The clone carrying this TCR beta chain was seen only once. Its antigen is unidentified. Documented time point: week 11, during vaccination. Each vaccine dose was 300 ug of mutant IDH1 20-mer peptide, with topical imiquimod. New WHO grade 3 or 4 IDH1-mutant, ATRX-lost astrocytomas were present in all donors. Here immunoSEQ multiplex PCR was the method, and the copy in TCRdb shows in-frame clones only, minus some. In the table there are 30,000 to 40,000 clones, around 84% of which are singletons. The germline V gene encodes CDR1 SGHDN and CDR2 FVKESK. Trimming removed 4 bases from V and 0 bases from J, with 7 bases in between. This CDR3 comprises 14 residues. This sample is drawn from a study of a mutant IDH1 vaccine in newly diagnosed glioma. Study information: Beginning 4-6 weeks after radiotherapy alone, or with temozolomide cycles, vaccination took place. Before enrollment, patients got radiotherapy alone, temozolomide alone, or mostly the combination. The study's findings and limits: The vaccine induced immune responses, and these occurred in over 90% of patients.

This chain links TRBV14 with TRBJ2-1; D remains ambiguous. The input for sequencing was PBMCs, taken from a glioma patient whose treatment included an IDH1 peptide vaccine. This TCR was sampled from a man aged 35 to 55 with glioma. The CDR3 here is CASSPASSYNEQFF. CDR3 sequence (DNA): TGTGCCAGCAGCCCCGCCAGCTCCTACAATGAGCAGTTCTTC.